The 17 T cell receptor beta chains below all came from one sample that was sequenced in a study of control samples from healthy donors and cancer patients. This table comes from immunoSEQ multiplex PCR, and its TCRdb copy is limited to in-frame clones, with some not included. The data hold about 35,000 clones, with 85% to 95% observed a single time. Material for sequencing was PBMCs. The receptors here all came from a man aged 40-55 years with colorectal cancer.

The rearrangement links TRBV5-1 to TRBJ2-7; D is perhaps TRBD1 or TRBD2 (5 bases each). CDR3 length: 14 amino acids. V lost 4 bases and J 7 bases, leaving 18 bases between the germline ends. The germline V gene encodes CDR1 SGHRS and CDR2 YFSETQ. The CDR3 protein is CASSLSRGAREQYF. The CDR3 bases are TGCGCCAGCAGCCTGAGCCGAGGGGCTCGGGAGCAGTACTTC.

The chain joins TRBV2 to TRBJ1-2; the match to TRBD1 covers 7 bases. The germline gives CDR1 SNHLY, CDR2 FYNNEI. This CDR3 has 15 residues. Trimming removed 5 bases from V and 0 bases from J; junction bases left unmatched: 6. DNA for the CDR3: TGTGCCAGCAGTTTGACAGGGACAGCTAACTATGGCTACACCTTC. Encoded protein: CASSLTGTANYGYTF. Using reference TRBV2 and TRBJ1-2 for the parts outside the CDR3, the full variable domain is EPEVTQTPSHQVTQMGQEVILRCVPISNHLYFYWYRQILGQKVEFLVSFYNNEISEKSEIFDDQFSVERPDGSNFTLKIRSTKLEDSAMYFCASSLTGTANYGYTFGSGTRLTVV.

The J gene is TRBJ1-1, the V gene TRBV29-1; D remains ambiguous. The CDR3 contains 10 residues. Trimming shortened V by 6 bases and J by 5 bases, and 7 bases separated the two germline ends. Germline-derived CDR1 and CDR2 are SQVTM and ANQGSEA. CDR3 sequence: CSVQRTEAFF. The CDR3 region has the DNA TGCAGCGTCCAGAGGACTGAAGCTTTCTTT.

The chain links TRBV4-1 to TRBJ1-2; 11 bases map to TRBD1. This CDR3 has 15 amino acids. Trimming removed 1 base from V and 4 bases from J; junction bases left unmatched: 2. Germline lookup yields CDR1 MGHRA and CDR2 YSYEKL. CDR3 DNA: TGCGCCAGCAGCCAAGCGGGGACAGGGGGCTATGGCTACACCTTC. Its translation: CASSQAGTGGYGYTF.

The chain couples TRBV7-3 to TRBJ1-2, with D tentatively TRBD1 (5 bases). Germline CDR1 is SGHTA and CDR2 is FQGTGA. CDR3 length: 15 residues. Trimming shortened V by 2 bases and J by 4 bases, and 14 bases separated the two germline ends. The CDR3 loop is CASSLSAGGFYGYTF. The CDR3 region has the DNA TGTGCCAGCAGCTTATCGGCGGGGGGATTCTATGGCTACACCTTC.

The V gene is TRBV2, the J gene TRBJ1-5, with a possible D match to TRBD1 (5 bases). This CDR3 contains 14 residues. Germline CDR1 and CDR2: SNHLY and FYNNEI. Trimming took 4 bases from V and 4 from J, leaving 11 bases between them. Here the CDR3 DNA reads TGTGCCAGCAGTGGGGGGACTTCTAATCAGCCCCAGCATTTT. Protein sequence: CASSGGTSNQPQHF.

This clone occurred once. The V call is TRBV23-1, the J call TRBJ1-5; 9 nucleotides agree with TRBD1. TRBV23-1 is an open reading frame, and its role is uncertain. The CDR3 totals 14 residues. After removal of 11 bases from V and 5 bases from J, the junction contained 10 bases not matched to a gene. The DNA for the CDR3 is TGCGCCGGAGAACAGGGGGCGGACCATCAGCCCCAGCATTTT. It is translated as CAGEQGADHQPQHF.

The chain is built from TRBV28 and TRBJ2-7; the D gene is possibly TRBD1 (6 bases). The germline gives CDR1 MDHEN, CDR2 SYDVKM. The V and J ends lost 8 bases and 1 base respectively, with 9 bases between them. The CDR3 totals 12 residues. The chain's CDR3 is CASARGSYEQYF. CDR3 in DNA: TGTGCCAGCGCCAGGGGTTCCTACGAGCAGTACTTC.

V and J are TRBV6-2 or TRBV6-3 and TRBJ2-2, with 8 bases aligning to TRBD2. The CDR3 contains 19 residues. Germline loops: CDR1 MNHEY, CDR2 SVGEGT. J gave up 5 bases and V 2 bases, and 16 bases lay outside the gene matches. The CDR3 loop is CASSYAKMTGGPLTGELFF. The DNA of the CDR3 is TGTGCCAGCAGTTACGCCAAGATGACGGGGGGGCCATTGACCGGGGAGCTGTTTTTT.

V and J are TRBV30 and TRBJ2-5; TRBD1 might be the D (5 bases). The germline V and J ends were trimmed by 0 bases and 5 bases, with 13 bases remaining between them. The CDR3 totals 14 residues. Germline-derived CDR1 and CDR2 are GTSNPN and SVGIG (reference sequence). The CDR3 DNA reads as TGTGCCTGGAGTGTTGGCAGGGTGGGGGAGACCCAGTACTTC. This sequence encodes CAWSVGRVGETQYF.

This clone appeared once. The V call is TRBV3-1 (or the pseudogene TRBV3-2), the J call TRBJ1-1, with 9 bases matching TRBD1. CDR3 length equals 14 residues. In germline, CDR1 is LGHDT, CDR2 YNNKEL (reference sequence). The J segment lost 3 bases and the V segment lost 4 bases, leaving 3 bases of the junction unmatched. The CDR3 protein is CASSRTGADTEAFF. Written as DNA, the CDR3 is TGTGCCAGCAGCCGGACAGGGGCGGACACTGAAGCTTTCTTT.

The genes are TRBV2 and TRBJ1-4; no firm D call. Trimming shortened V by 0 bases and J by 8 bases, and 13 bases separated the two germline ends. CDR3 size: 15 residues. Germline CDR1 SNHLY, CDR2 FYNNEI. DNA for the CDR3: TGTGCCAGCAGTGAAGCGCAGACGGTGGGGGAAAAACTGTTTTTT. As protein: CASSEAQTVGEKLFF.

This clone was seen just once. The V gene is TRBV7-2, the J gene TRBJ1-1; D might be TRBD1 (6 bases). The CDR3 spans 18 residues. The V gene's germline CDR1 is SGHTA and CDR2 FQGNSA. Trimming took 0 bases from V and 4 from J, leaving 21 bases between them. The CDR3 DNA is TGTGCCAGCAGCTTAGCAGTCTCGTCCCGGGGGGGCTCCACTGAAGCTTTCTTT. Its protein product is CASSLAVSSRGGSTEAFF.

The V and J genes are TRBV5-1 and TRBJ1-3; tentatively, D is TRBD1 (6 bases). This CDR3 contains 17 residues. The V end was cut by 0 bases, the J end by 2 bases, with 15 bases between. The germline CDR1 and CDR2 sequences are SGHRS and YFSETQ. The CDR3: CASSLAGRGAPGNTIYF. As DNA, the CDR3 is TGCGCCAGCAGCTTGGCGGGTAGGGGGGCGCCTGGAAACACCATATATTTT.

The V gene is TRBV7-2, the J gene TRBJ1-1; D gene unclear. CDR1 is SGHTA, CDR2 FQGNSA, per germline. The CDR3 consists of 12 residues. Trimming shortened V by 8 bases and J by 0 bases, and 7 bases separated the two germline ends. The DNA for the CDR3 is TGTGCCAGCTCTCTTTTGAACACTGAAGCTTTCTTT. Its translation: CASSLLNTEAFF.

The rearrangement uses TRBV24-1 and TRBJ2-1; 9 nucleotides match TRBD2. The CDR3 totals 15 residues. With 10 bases clipped from V and 5 bases from J, the junction kept 11 bases outside the gene matches. CDR1 is KGHDR, CDR2 SFDVKD, per germline. The CDR3 DNA reads as TGTGCCACTTCCCCTTCGCGGGGGGGGGACAATGAGCAGTTCTTC. Translated, it gives CATSPSRGGDNEQFF.

The chain carries TRBV18 and TRBJ1-1; no reliable D call. V lost 3 bases to trimming and J lost 5 bases, with 4 bases between them. The CDR3 totals 11 residues. Germline lookup yields CDR1 KGHSH and CDR2 LQKENI. CDR3 DNA: TGTGCCAGCTCACCCTATACTGAAGCTTTCTTT. Residues: CASSPYTEAFF.